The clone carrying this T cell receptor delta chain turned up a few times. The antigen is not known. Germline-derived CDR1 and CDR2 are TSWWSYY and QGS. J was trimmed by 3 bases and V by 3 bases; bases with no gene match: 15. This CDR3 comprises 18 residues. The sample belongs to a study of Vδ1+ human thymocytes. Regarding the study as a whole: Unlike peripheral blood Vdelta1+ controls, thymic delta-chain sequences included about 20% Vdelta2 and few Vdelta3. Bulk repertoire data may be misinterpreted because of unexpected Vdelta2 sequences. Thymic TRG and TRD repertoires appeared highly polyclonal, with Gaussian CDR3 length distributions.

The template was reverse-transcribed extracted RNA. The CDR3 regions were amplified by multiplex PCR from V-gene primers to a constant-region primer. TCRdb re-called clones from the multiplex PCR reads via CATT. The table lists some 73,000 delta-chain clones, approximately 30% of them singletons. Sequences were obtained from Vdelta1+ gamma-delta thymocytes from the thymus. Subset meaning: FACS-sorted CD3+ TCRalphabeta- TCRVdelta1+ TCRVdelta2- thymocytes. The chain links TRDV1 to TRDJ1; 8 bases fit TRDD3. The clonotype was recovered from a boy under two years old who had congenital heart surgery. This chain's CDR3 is CALGDLLPTGGLADKLIF. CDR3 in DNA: TGTGCTCTTGGGGATCTCCTTCCGACTGGGGGGCTAGCCGATAAACTCATCTTT.